This T cell receptor beta chain was retrieved from a study of shared clonotypes between healthy human individuals. Notes on this clone: Its specificity is unknown.

TCRdb keeps only in-frame clones here, not all; method: immunoSEQ multiplex PCR. Here the sample spans over 950,000 clones, around three quarters being singletons. This CDR3 contains 16 residues. Trimming removed 5 bases from V and 1 base from J; junction bases left unmatched: 6. Germline V lookup: CDR1 SNHLY, CDR2 FYNNEI. Study outcomes and limitations: Around 4.7% was the fraction of naive CD4 clonotypes found shared across a few donors. Donor clonotype sharing was expected to depend on sequencing depth.

Sample: memory CD4+ T cells from PBMCs. Subset specified: CD45RA-negative fraction. The chain employs TRBV2 and TRBJ1-5, with TRBD1 matching over 9 bases. The clonotype comes from a young man in good health. Some clones in this sample may be carry-over from other donors' samples. The CDR3 nucleotides are TGTGCCAGCAGTTCCGGGACAGGGATCAGCAATCAGCCCCAGCATTTT. Its translation: CASSSGTGISNQPQHF.